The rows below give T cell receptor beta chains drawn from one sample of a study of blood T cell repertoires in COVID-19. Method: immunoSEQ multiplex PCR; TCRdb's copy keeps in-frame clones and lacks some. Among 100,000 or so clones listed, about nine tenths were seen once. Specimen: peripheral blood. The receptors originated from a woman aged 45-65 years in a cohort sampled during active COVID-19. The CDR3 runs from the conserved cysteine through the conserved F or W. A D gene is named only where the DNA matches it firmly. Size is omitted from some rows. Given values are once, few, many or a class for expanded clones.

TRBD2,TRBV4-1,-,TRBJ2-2,CASSPRLTSGDTGELFF,TGCGCCAGCAGCCCCCGACTGACTAGCGGGGACACCGGGGAGCTGTTTTTT
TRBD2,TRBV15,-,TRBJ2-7,CATSRERSGSVYEQYF,TGTGCCACCAGCAGAGAACGAAGCGGGAGCGTATACGAGCAGTACTTC
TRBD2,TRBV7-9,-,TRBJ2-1,CASSSGTSGVEQFF,TGTGCCAGCAGCTCTGGGACTAGCGGGGTAGAGCAGTTCTTC
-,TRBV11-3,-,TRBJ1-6,CASSYRSPGFNSPLHF,TGTGCCAGCAGCTACCGCTCGCCAGGGTTTAATTCACCCCTCCACTTT
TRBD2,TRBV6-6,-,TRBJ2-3,CASSYGREGIDTQYF,TGTGCCAGCAGTTACGGGCGGGAGGGGATAGATACGCAGTATTTT
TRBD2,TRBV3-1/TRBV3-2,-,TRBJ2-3,CASSSRGLAPQSTDTQYF,TGTGCCAGCAGCTCAAGGGGACTAGCGCCACAGAGCACAGATACGCAGTATTTT
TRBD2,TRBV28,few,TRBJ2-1,CASSPDPGLAGGPNEQFF,TGTGCCAGCAGTCCAGACCCGGGACTAGCGGGAGGGCCGAATGAGCAGTTCTTC
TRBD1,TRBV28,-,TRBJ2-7,CATEGDSLKEQYF,TGTGCCACCGAGGGGGACAGCCTAAAAGAGCAGTACTTC
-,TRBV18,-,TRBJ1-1,CASSPPDYANTEAFF,TGTGCCAGCTCACCACCCGACTACGCGAACACTGAAGCTTTCTTT
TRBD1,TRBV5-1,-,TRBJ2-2,CASSLVDRGRITGELFF,TGCGCCAGCAGCTTGGTCGACAGGGGGCGGATAACCGGGGAGCTGTTTTTT
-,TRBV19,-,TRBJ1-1,CASSASVLTEAFF,TGTGCCAGTAGTGCCTCAGTTTTAACTGAAGCTTTCTTT
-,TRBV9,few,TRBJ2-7,CASSPPQGYEQYF,TGTGCCAGCAGCCCACCACAGGGCTACGAGCAGTACTTC
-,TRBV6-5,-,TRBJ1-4,CASAGETESNGKLFF,TGTGCCAGCGCGGGGGAGACGGAATCTAACGGGAAACTGTTTTTT
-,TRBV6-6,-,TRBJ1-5,CASRQSNQPQHF,TGTGCCAGCAGACAGAGTAACCAGCCCCAGCATTTT
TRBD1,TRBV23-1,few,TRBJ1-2,CASSRERGQGLEGYTF,TGCGCCAGCAGTCGGGAACGCGGACAGGGGTTGGAAGGCTACACCTTC
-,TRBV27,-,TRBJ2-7,CASSLEQGAVQYF,TGTGCCAGCAGTTTGGAACAGGGCGCAGTGCAGTACTTC
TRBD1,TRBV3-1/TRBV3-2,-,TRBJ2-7,CASSQGGTGGYEQYF,TGTGCCAGCAGCCAAGGGGGGACAGGGGGCTACGAGCAGTACTTC
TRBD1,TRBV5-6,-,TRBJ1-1,CASSLVGQGSTEAFF,TGTGCCAGCAGCTTGGTTGGACAGGGGAGCACTGAAGCTTTCTTT
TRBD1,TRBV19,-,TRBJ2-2,CASYDAGTVRAGELFF,TGTGCCAGTTATGATGCCGGGACAGTTCGGGCCGGGGAGCTGTTTTTT
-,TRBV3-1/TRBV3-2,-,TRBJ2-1,CASSQLRTFYNEQFF,TGTGCCAGCAGCCAACTTCGGACTTTTTACAATGAGCAGTTCTTC
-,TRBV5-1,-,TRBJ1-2,CASSLAYDGYTF,TGCGCCAGCAGCTTGGCCTACGATGGCTACACCTTC
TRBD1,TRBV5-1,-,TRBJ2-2,CASSTRAGTGLTGELFF,TGCGCCAGCAGTACCCGTGCCGGGACAGGGTTAACCGGGGAGCTGTTTTTT
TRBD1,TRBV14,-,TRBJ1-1,CASSLGQGNTEAFF,TGTGCCAGCAGCCTGGGACAGGGGAACACTGAAGCTTTCTTT
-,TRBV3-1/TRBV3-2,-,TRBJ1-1,CASSQRALNTEAFF,TGTGCCAGCAGCCAGAGGGCTTTGAACACTGAAGCTTTCTTT
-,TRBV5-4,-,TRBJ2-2,CASSKKGVWGVAGELFF,TGTGCCAGCAGCAAAAAAGGCGTGTGGGGCGTCGCCGGGGAGCTGTTTTTT
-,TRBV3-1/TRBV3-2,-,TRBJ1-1,CASSSERANTEAFF,TGTGCCAGCAGCTCTGAGAGAGCGAACACTGAAGCTTTCTTT
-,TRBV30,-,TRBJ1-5,CAWGRGANSNQPQHF,TGTGCCTGGGGACGGGGAGCGAATAGCAATCAGCCCCAGCATTTT
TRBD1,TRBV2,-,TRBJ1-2,CASSARQGLIGYTF,TGTGCCAGCAGCGCTAGACAGGGTTTGATTGGCTACACCTTC
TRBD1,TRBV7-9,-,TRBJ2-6,CASRPFDRAGANVLTF,TGTGCCAGCAGACCCTTTGACAGGGCCGGGGCCAACGTCCTGACTTTC
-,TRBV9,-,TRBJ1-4,CASSAQGGEKLFF,TGTGCCAGCAGCGCTCAAGGGGGAGAAAAACTGTTTTTT
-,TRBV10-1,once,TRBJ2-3,CASSESSGASTDTQYF,TGCGCCAGCAGTGAATCCTCGGGAGCTAGCACAGATACGCAGTATTTT
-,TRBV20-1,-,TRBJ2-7,CSARVGQGQYF,TGCAGTGCTAGAGTTGGGCAGGGGCAGTACTTC
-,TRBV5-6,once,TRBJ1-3,CASSLATAGNTIYF,TGTGCCAGCAGCTTGGCGACAGCTGGAAACACCATATATTTT
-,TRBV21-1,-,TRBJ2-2,CASSDDQRGGNTGELFF,TGTGCCAGCAGCGACGATCAGCGGGGGGGGAACACCGGGGAGCTGTTTTTT
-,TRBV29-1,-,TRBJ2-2,CSVQNTGELFF,TGCAGCGTTCAGAACACCGGGGAGCTGTTTTTT
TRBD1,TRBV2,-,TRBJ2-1,CASSEPTGGLNNEQFF,TGTGCCAGCAGCGAACCCACAGGGGGTCTTAACAATGAGCAGTTCTTC
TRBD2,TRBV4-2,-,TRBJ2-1,CASSQLGAGGPYNEQFF,TGTGCCAGCAGCCAGCTAGGAGCGGGGGGGCCCTACAATGAGCAGTTCTTC
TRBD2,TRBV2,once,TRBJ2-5,CASRGTRQETQYF,TGTGCCAGCAGGGGGACTAGACAAGAGACCCAGTACTTC
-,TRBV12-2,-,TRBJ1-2,CASRSHREPEDGYTF,TGTGCAAGTCGCTCGCACAGGGAACCCGAGGATGGCTACACCTTC
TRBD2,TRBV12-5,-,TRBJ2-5,CASGLGGGTSRYAHPGTQYF,TGTGCTAGTGGTTTGGGTGGGGGGACTAGTCGCTATGCCCACCCAGGGACCCAGTACTTC
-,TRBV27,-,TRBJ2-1,CASRRGGNEQFF,TGTGCCAGCAGAAGGGGTGGTAATGAGCAGTTCTTC
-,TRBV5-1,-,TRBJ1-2,CASSQGRDNYGYTF,TGCGCCAGCAGCCAGGGCAGGGATAACTATGGCTACACCTTC
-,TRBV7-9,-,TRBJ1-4,CASRLGEKLFF,TGTGCCAGCAGACTAGGTGAAAAACTGTTTTTT
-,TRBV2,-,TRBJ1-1,CASTGGLNTEAFF,TGTGCCAGCACCGGGGGGCTGAACACTGAAGCTTTCTTT
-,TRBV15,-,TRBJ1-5,CATSRDLGSGQPQHF,TGTGCCACCAGCAGAGATCTCGGGTCCGGTCAGCCCCAGCATTTT
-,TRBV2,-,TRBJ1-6,CASSERDSLGSPLHF,TGTGCCAGCAGTGAGCGGGACTCGTTAGGTTCACCCCTCCACTTT
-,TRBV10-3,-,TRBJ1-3,CAISGGTASLSGNTIYF,TGTGCCATCAGTGGGGGGACTGCCAGCCTCTCTGGAAACACCATATATTTT
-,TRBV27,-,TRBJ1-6,CASSLGQASISSPLHF,TGTGCCAGCAGTTTAGGGCAGGCTTCGATTAGTTCACCCCTCCACTTT
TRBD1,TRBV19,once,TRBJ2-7,CASSVDRTYEQYF,TGTGCCAGTAGTGTGGACAGGACCTACGAGCAGTACTTC
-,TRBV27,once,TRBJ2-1,CASLDRYNEQFF,TGTGCCAGCCTGGACAGATACAATGAGCAGTTCTTC
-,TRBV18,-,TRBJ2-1,CASSLRTDPEQFF,TGTGCCAGCTCATTACGGACAGACCCTGAGCAGTTCTTC
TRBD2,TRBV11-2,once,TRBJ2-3,CASSLVASGRSDTQYF,TGTGCCAGCAGCTTAGTTGCTAGCGGGAGATCAGATACGCAGTATTTT
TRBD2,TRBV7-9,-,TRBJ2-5,CASSLGLMPETQYF,TGTGCCAGCAGCCTGGGACTAATGCCTGAGACCCAGTACTTC
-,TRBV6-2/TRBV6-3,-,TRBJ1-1,CASSGLPNTEAFF,TGTGCCAGCAGTGGGCTCCCGAACACTGAAGCTTTCTTT
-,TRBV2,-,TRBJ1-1,CANLEFTEAFF,TGTGCCAACCTAGAGTTTACTGAAGCTTTCTTT
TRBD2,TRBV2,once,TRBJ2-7,CASRASGRSEQYF,TGTGCCAGCAGGGCTAGCGGGAGGTCCGAGCAGTACTTC
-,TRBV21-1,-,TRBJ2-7,CAVQRQGQVSYEQYF,TGTGCCGTACAGCGACAGGGTCAGGTATCCTACGAGCAGTACTTC
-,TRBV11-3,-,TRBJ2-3,CASSPGAGRRTDTQYF,TGTGCCAGCAGCCCTGGGGCGGGGAGACGCACAGATACGCAGTATTTT
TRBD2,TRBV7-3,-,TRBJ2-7,CASRHRPLRGLAYEQYF,TGTGCCAGCAGACACCGACCCCTCAGGGGACTAGCCTACGAGCAGTACTTC